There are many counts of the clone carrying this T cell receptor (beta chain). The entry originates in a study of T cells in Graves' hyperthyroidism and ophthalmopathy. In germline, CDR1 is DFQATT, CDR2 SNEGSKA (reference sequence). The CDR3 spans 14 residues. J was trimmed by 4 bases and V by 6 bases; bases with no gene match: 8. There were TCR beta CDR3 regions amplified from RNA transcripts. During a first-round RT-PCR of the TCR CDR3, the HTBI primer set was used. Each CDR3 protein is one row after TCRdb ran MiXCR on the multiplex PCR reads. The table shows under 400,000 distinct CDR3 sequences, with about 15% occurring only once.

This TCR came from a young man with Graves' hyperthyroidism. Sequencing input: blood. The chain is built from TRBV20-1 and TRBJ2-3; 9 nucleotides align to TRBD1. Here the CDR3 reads CSAQGQGWPDTQYF. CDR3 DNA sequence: TGCAGTGCCCAGGGACAGGGCTGGCCAGATACGCAGTATTTT.